The clone carrying this T cell receptor (beta chain) was seen many times. Antigen: not known. TCRdb recomputed calls from the PCR reads with MiXCR, one row per CDR3 protein. Among some 580,000 distinct CDR3 sequences listed, 25% were seen once. This sample stems from a study of molecular identifiers for immune sequencing clone quantification. Study observations and caveats: Spiked Jurkat TCR RNA equivalent to one cell reportedly surfaced among roughly 1 million naive cells.

The CDR3 length is 17 residues. The V end was cut by 5 bases, the J end by 2 bases, with 18 bases between. From germline, CDR1 is SEHNR and CDR2 FQNEAQ (reference sequence). The V gene is TRBV7-9, the J gene TRBJ2-2; perhaps TRBD1 as D (6 bases). The sequence was collected from a human donor in good health. Some libraries in this study had Jurkat cell RNA spiked in. The sample was naive CD8+ T cells from blood, with Jurkat cell RNA spiked in. The subset: FACS-sorted CD8+CD4-CCR7+CD45RA+ naive T cells. The CDR3 is CASSESTTGTNTGELFF. CDR3 in DNA: TGTGCCAGCAGCGAGAGCACCACCGGGACAAACACCGGGGAGCTGTTTTTT.